This T cell receptor beta chain comes out of a study of CD4 T cells in relation to SARS-CoV-2 and coronaviruses (TCRdb year 2021). The study in broad terms: In the ViraFEST assay, PBMCs were cultured with antigen for around nine days, after which TCR beta CDR3s were sequenced to identify antigen-specific clonal expansions. The Adaptive Biotechnologies TCR-sequencing kit was used to sequence samples from three pre-COVID donors and the naive versus memory experiments, whereas other data were Illumina-based. At the level of individual TCR clonotypes, the study evaluated whether memory CD4+ T cells crossreact between the spike proteins of SARS-CoV-2 and those of common cold coronaviruses. HLA restriction was mapped for shared crossreactive spike epitopes using patient-derived lymphoblastoid cell lines. An HIV-1 Nef peptide pool or a culture without peptide was used as the negative reference condition. For other donors in the study, expansion assays were sequenced with a different, Illumina-based TCR-beta assay.

The CDR3 measures 17 amino acids from cysteine to phenylalanine. The kept DNA is CDR3 alone, 51 bases in frame from the first base. Sequences LGHDT (CDR1) and YNNKEL (CDR2) are obtained from the germline V gene (reference sequence). The junction shows trimming of 3 bases on V and 6 bases on J, and the gene matches do not reach 13 bases of it. A note on this clone: Its antigen is unknown. Base qualities are missing; no much larger clone stands one base away.

Findings and caveats that apply to the study as a whole: Because no donor provided both pre-pandemic and post-infection samples, tracing the source of pre-existing responses was limited. Crossreactivity analysis was centred on spike protein, so crossreactivity against other viral proteins was not assessed. Compared with monoreactive clones, crossreactive clones had significantly weaker SARS-CoV-2-driven expansion, a result consistent with antigenic imprinting. The study was limited by small numbers of patients and tested TCRs. Memory CD4+ clonotypes crossrecognizing SARS-CoV-2 and at least one common cold coronavirus spike were found in approximately 60% of donors.

Libraries were constructed by the immunoSEQ multiplex PCR assay. On the authors' methods: During preprocessing, nonproductive sequences were removed, along with CDR3s that did not begin with C, did not end with F or W, or were shorter than 7 amino acids. The MANAFEST web app identified antigen-specific clonotypes based on expansion compared with the reference and other culture wells. A clone was considered positive if the clone showed significant expansion compared with the reference culture in 2 of 3 replicate wells at an FDR below 0.05. Positive clones also required significant expansion versus all other tandem wells and an odds ratio above 5. CDR3 homology was measured as pairwise Levenshtein distance, computed with the stringdist R package after trimming three terminal residues from each end. TCRdb took over this immuneACCESS table, retaining in-frame rearrangements with V and J assigned. Such tables are incomplete; in checked studies, under half of the missing clones stem from an unresolved V gene, and the remainder is unexplained. The DNA gave D and trimming, while V, J and clone size come from that table. This sample comprises 20,000 or so clones, just over 75% of them detected only once. Of the sample, over 25% is held by the ten largest clones.

CD4+ T cells from unexposed donors were collected before the COVID-19 pandemic (2011-2018). The EasySep CD4+ T cell isolation kit was used to isolate CD4+ T cells once the cultures had run for roughly 11 days. As cell number allowed, CD4+ T cells from unexposed donors were tested for reactivity to SARS-CoV-2 S and N and to four common cold coronavirus spike pools. Approximately 1.8 million PBMCs per well were cultured in IMDM with 5% human AB serum and 8.5 to 10 IU/ml IL-2. Half of the culture medium was replaced with fresh IL-2-containing medium on days 3 and 7. In general, every peptide culture condition was set up in three replicate wells. Leukapheresis product for the unexposed donors was purchased commercially. PBMCs were isolated from leukapheresis product or whole blood by Ficoll-Paque PLUS gradient centrifugation. PBMCs were either used fresh in the expansion assay or cryopreserved at -140 degrees C. The QIAamp Micro DNA Kit was used to extract genomic DNA from the CD4+ T cells.

Recombination connected TRBV3-1 (or the pseudogene TRBV3-2) to TRBJ2-7; 11 middle bases align to TRBD2. Sequencing was done on a sample of CD4+ T cells from PBMCs, cultured in vitro. The receptor comes from a human donor in good health. The CDR3 protein sequence reads: CASSQGIAGGSGSEQYF. Here is the DNA: TGTGCCAGCAGCCAGGGGATAGCGGGAGGGTCTGGGTCCGAGCAGTACTTC.